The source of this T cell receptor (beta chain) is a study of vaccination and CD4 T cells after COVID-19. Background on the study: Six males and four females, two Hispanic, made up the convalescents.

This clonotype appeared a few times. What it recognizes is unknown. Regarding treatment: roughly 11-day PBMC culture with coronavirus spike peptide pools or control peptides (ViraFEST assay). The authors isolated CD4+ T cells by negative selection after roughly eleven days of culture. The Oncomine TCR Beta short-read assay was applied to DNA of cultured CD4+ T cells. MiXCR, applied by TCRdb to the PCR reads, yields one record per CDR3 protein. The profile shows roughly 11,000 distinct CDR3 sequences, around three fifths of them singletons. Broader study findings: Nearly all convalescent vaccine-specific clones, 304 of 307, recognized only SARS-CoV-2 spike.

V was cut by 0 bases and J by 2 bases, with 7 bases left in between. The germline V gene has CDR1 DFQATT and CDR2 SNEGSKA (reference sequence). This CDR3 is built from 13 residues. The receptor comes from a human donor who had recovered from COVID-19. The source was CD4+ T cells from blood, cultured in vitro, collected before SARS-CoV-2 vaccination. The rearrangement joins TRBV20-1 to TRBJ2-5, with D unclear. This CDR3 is CSARELRQETQYF. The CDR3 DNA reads TGCAGTGCTAGAGAGCTACGTCAAGAGACCCAGTACTTC.